One and the same sample provided the 2 T cell receptor beta chains below, sequenced in a study of identical twins. TCRdb redid the calling of the 5' RACE reads with MiXCR, one entry per CDR3 protein. Here the sample spans about 200,000 distinct CDR3 sequences, 6.5% being singletons. This same sample was also taken into another study, of T cells expressing NK-cell markers.

Sequencing was carried out using CD8+ T cells sorted from blood. The source of these receptors is a woman between 18 and 29 years old in good health.

V usage is TRBV18 and J usage is TRBJ2-2; D gene ambiguous. Deletions cut 2 bases from V and 0 bases from J, with 7 bases between. The germline V gene has CDR1 KGHSH and CDR2 LQKENI. This CDR3 has 15 residues. CDR3 in amino acids: CASSPGSPNTGELFF. CDR3 DNA: TGTGCCAGCTCACCAGGATCCCCGAACACCGGGGAGCTGTTTTTT.

In this sample, this clonotype turned up a few times. This sequence joins TRBV9 and TRBJ1-5, with D uncertain. V lost 4 bases, J lost 5 bases, and 13 bases lay in between. CDR3 length equals 14 residues. The germline CDR1 and CDR2 sequences are SGDLS and YYNGEE. The CDR3 sequence is CASSPGGADQPQHF. The CDR3 DNA reads TGTGCCAGCAGCCCGGGTGGCGCAGATCAGCCCCAGCATTTT.